Following are 14 T cell receptor beta chains from one sample sequenced in a study of T cell responses to AZD1222 COVID-19 vaccine. Only in-frame clones appear in the TCRdb table, and some are missing; sequencing was by immunoSEQ multiplex PCR. Of 66,000 or so clones in the sample, approximately 85% were seen once. The sequencing used peripheral blood, collected on day 0 of MenACWY control vaccination. Every receptor here comes from an adult in good health.

This clone was observed a handful of times. The V and J genes are TRBV6-1 and TRBJ1-5; D gene unclear. Trimming cost V 2 bases and J 3 bases, with 14 bases left between them. From germline, CDR1 is MNHNS and CDR2 SASEGT. This CDR3 has 16 amino acids. In nucleotides, the CDR3 is TGTGCCAGCAGTGAAATTCGAACAGTATTCAATCAGCCCCAGCATTTT. Its protein is CASSEIRTVFNQPQHF.

The chain links TRBV6-1 to TRBJ2-5, with 7 bases identical to TRBD1. The V segment lost 4 bases and the J segment 2 bases; nucleotides outside the gene matches: 16. Germline V gene lookup returns CDR1 MNHNS and CDR2 SASEGT. The CDR3 runs 18 residues. DNA of the CDR3: TGTGCCAGCAGTGGGGGGACCAGACAGGGTGGAAGGCAAGAGACCCAGTACTTC. This gives the protein CASSGGTRQGGRQETQYF.

CDR3 nucleotides: TGTGCCAGCAGCCAAGACATCGGAGGCCAACTGTTTTTT. Residues: CASSQDIGGQLFF. V usage is TRBV3-1 (or the pseudogene TRBV3-2) and J usage is TRBJ1-4; D is unclear. Trimming shortened V by 0 bases and J by 12 bases, and 11 bases separated the two germline ends. The V gene's germline CDR1 is LGHDT and CDR2 YNNKEL (reference sequence). The length of the CDR3 is 13 residues.

The gene calls are TRBV19 and TRBJ1-5; D is undetermined. This CDR3 has 15 amino acids. CDR1 is LNHDA, CDR2 SQIVND, per germline (reference sequence). Between the trimmed V and J ends, which lost 1 base and 1 base, there was a span of 8 bases. For the CDR3, the DNA is TGTGCCAGTAGTATAGGTGAACTCAGCAATCAGCCCCAGCATTTT. Its protein is CASSIGELSNQPQHF.

The chain has TRBV6-2 or TRBV6-3 and TRBJ2-7; weak D call: TRBD1 (6 bases). Trimming cost V 6 bases and J 2 bases, with 14 bases left between them. From germline, CDR1 is MNHEY and CDR2 SVGEGT. The CDR3 sequence is 14 residues long. CDR3 sequence: CASSLTGTPYEQYF. As DNA, the CDR3 is TGTGCCAGCAGCCTGACCGGGACACCCTACGAGCAGTACTTC.

The chain recombines TRBV18 with TRBJ2-7; D not resolved. Germline V gene lookup returns CDR1 KGHSH and CDR2 LQKENI. The germline V and J ends were trimmed by 3 bases and 3 bases, with 15 bases remaining between them. CDR3 length: 15 amino acids. The CDR3 loop reads CASSPVADSNYEQYF. CDR3 DNA: TGTGCCAGCTCACCGGTGGCAGATTCTAACTACGAGCAGTACTTC.

The chain is built from TRBV19 and TRBJ1-5; TRBD1 matches 7 bases. The CDR3 is 13 amino acids. After removal of 7 bases from V and 1 base from J, the junction contained 1 base not matched to a gene. The germline CDR1 and CDR2 sequences are LNHDA and SQIVND (reference sequence). CDR3 amino acids: CASTRGSNQPQHF. In nucleotides, the CDR3 is TGTGCCAGTACCAGGGGGAGCAATCAGCCCCAGCATTTT.

The chain carries TRBV6-5 and TRBJ1-2; the D gene is possibly TRBD1 (5 bases). CDR3 length equals 11 residues. V lost 6 bases to trimming and J lost 8 bases, with 10 bases between them. Germline V gene data show CDR1 as MNHEY and CDR2 as SVGAGI. CDR3 residues: CASSRGPGYTF. In DNA, the CDR3 is TGTGCCAGCAGCCGGGGACCCGGCTACACCTTC.

This clone occurred once. The chain employs TRBV14 and TRBJ2-5; no clear D gene. The CDR3 runs to 11 residues. CDR1 is SGHDN, CDR2 FVKESK, per germline. The germline V and J ends were trimmed by 2 bases and 6 bases, with 4 bases remaining between them. The CDR3 is CASSQSQTQYF. CDR3 DNA sequence: TGTGCCAGCAGCCAAAGTCAGACCCAGTACTTC. The entire variable domain, with the rest obtained from reference TRBV14 and TRBJ2-5, is as follows: EAGVTQFPSHSVIEKGQTVTLRCDPISGHDNLYWYRRVMGKEIKFLLHFVKESKQDESGMPNNRFLAERTGGTYSTLKVQPAELEDSGVYFCASSQSQTQYFGPGTRLLVL.

This sequence joins TRBV28 and TRBJ2-1, with D perhaps TRBD1 (6 bases). This CDR3 comprises 14 residues. Germline CDR1 and CDR2: MDHEN and SYDVKM. V was shortened by 3 bases and J by 9 bases, with 15 bases between the two germline ends. The CDR3 spells CASSLPGVEGEQFF. CDR3 DNA sequence: TGTGCCAGCAGTTTGCCAGGGGTAGAGGGTGAGCAGTTCTTC.

This clone was seen a few times. The chain couples TRBV5-1 to TRBJ2-7; D assignment may be TRBD1 or TRBD2 (5 bases each). V lost 4 bases to trimming and J lost 5 bases, with 10 bases between them. CDR1 and CDR2 (germline): SGHRS, YFSETQ. This CDR3 is 12 amino acids long. CDR3: CASSPPGHEQYF. The CDR3 DNA follows: TGCGCCAGCAGCCCACCGGGACACGAGCAGTACTTC.

CDR3 region: CAWSPQARLEAFF. The DNA of the CDR3 is TGTGCCTGGAGTCCGCAAGCCCGACTTGAAGCTTTCTTT. The gene calls are TRBV30 and TRBJ1-1, with D unresolved. V was trimmed by 2 bases and J by 7 bases, leaving 14 bases between them. The CDR3 runs 13 residues. Per germline, CDR1 GTSNPN and CDR2 SVGIG (reference sequence).

The genes are TRBV18 and TRBJ2-2; 9 bases align to TRBD1. Germline CDR1 and CDR2: KGHSH and LQKENI. The trim removed 3 bases at V and 2 bases at J, leaving 4 bases unmatched. The CDR3 covers 16 residues. The CDR3 DNA reads as TGTGCCAGCTCACCGGGACAGGGCCTCAACACCGGGGAGCTGTTTTTT. The encoded protein is CASSPGQGLNTGELFF.

This rearrangement joins TRBV19 to TRBJ2-7; tentatively, D is TRBD2 (5 bases). Germline V lookup: CDR1 LNHDA, CDR2 SQIVND (reference sequence). The CDR3 consists of 14 residues. The V and J ends lost 1 base and 2 bases respectively, with 9 bases between them. The CDR3 loop is CASSIASGTYEQYF. CDR3 nucleotide sequence: TGTGCCAGTAGTATAGCCTCGGGAACCTACGAGCAGTACTTC.